This T cell receptor beta chain stems from a study of blood T cell repertoires in COVID-19. Study-wide background: Spain, Italy and the United States supplied samples that represented acute and convalescent COVID-19. PBMCs, B-cell-depleted T cells, or T cells were the source of the cDNA or gDNA that made up the material.

Seattle's cohort entered during active infection and was followed longitudinally. There are 14 residues in the CDR3. V was clipped by 5 bases and J by 3 bases, with 13 bases between them. Germline CDR1 is LNHDA and CDR2 is SQIVND (reference sequence). Original processing notes: By means of reference gene primer amplification, nucleated cell counts were estimated. Measured with immunoSEQ multiplex PCR; TCRdb has only the in-frame clones, and not every one. The V and J calls and clone size come from that table; D and trimming were worked out from the DNA. The table includes some 140,000 clones, roughly 80% detected once.

The sample consisted of peripheral blood. This receptor was obtained from a woman aged 70-85 years with COVID-19, enrolled during active disease. The chain recombines TRBV19 with TRBJ1-2; D unresolved. The CDR3 coding sequence is TGTGCCAGTAGTGATCCCGGGTTGTACTATGGCTACACCTTC. It translates to CASSDPGLYYGYTF.